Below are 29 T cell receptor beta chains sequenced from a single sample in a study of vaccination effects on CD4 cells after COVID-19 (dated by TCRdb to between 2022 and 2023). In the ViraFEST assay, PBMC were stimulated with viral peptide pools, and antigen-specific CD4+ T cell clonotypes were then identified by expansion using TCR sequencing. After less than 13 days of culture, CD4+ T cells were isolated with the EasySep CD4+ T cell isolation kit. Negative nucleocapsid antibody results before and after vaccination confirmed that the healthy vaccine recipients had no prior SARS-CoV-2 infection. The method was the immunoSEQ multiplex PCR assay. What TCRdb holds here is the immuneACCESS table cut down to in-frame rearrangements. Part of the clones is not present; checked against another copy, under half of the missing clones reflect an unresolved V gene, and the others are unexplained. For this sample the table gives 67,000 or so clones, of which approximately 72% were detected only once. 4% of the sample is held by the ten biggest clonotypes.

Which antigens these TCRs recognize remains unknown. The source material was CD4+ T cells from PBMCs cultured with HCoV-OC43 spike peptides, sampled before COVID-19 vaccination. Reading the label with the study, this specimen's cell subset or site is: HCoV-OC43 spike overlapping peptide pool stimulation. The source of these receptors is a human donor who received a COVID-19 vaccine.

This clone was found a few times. CDR3 coding DNA: TGTGCCTGGAGTGTACAGGGGAAAAAGAATCAGCCCCAGCATTTT. It translates to CAWSVQGKKNQPQHF. The chain has TRBV30 and TRBJ1-5; TRBD1 agrees at 7 bases. The CDR3 length is 15 residues. J lost 4 bases, V lost 0 bases, and 6 bases had no gene match. Germline CDR1 is GTSNPN and CDR2 is SVGIG (reference sequence).

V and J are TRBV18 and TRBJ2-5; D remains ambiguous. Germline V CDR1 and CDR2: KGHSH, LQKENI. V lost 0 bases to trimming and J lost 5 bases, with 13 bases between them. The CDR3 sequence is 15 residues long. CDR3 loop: CASSPPSFGSETQYF. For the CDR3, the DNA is TGTGCCAGCTCACCACCGAGTTTCGGGTCCGAGACCCAGTACTTC.

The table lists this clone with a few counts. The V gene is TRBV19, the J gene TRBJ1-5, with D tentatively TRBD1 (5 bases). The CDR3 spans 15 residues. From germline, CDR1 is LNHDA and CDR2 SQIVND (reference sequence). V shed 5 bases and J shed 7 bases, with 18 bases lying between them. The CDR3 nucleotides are TGTGCCAGTAGTTTACTCACAGGAGCGGGACAGCCCCAGCATTTT. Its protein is CASSLLTGAGQPQHF.

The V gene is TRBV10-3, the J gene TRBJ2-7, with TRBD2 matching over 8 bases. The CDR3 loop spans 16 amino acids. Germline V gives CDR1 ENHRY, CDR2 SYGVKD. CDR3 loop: CAISESFGGASHEQYV. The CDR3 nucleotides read TGTGCCATCAGTGAGTCTTTCGGGGGGGCCTCCCACGAGCAGTACGTC.

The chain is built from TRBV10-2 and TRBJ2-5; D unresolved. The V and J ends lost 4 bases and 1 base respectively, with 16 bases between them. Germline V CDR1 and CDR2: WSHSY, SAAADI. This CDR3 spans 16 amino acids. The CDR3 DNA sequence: TGCGCCAGCAGTGGGTCGGGCCAGGAATCCCAAGAGACCCAGTACTTC. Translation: CASSGSGQESQETQYF.

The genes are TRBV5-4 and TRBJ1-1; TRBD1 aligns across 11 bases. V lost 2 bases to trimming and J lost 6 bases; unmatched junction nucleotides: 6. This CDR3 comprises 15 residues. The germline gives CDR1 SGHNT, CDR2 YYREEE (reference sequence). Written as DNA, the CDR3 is TGTGCCAGCAGCTTCGGGGGACAGGGGGATGCTGAAGCTTTCTTT. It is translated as CASSFGGQGDAEAFF.

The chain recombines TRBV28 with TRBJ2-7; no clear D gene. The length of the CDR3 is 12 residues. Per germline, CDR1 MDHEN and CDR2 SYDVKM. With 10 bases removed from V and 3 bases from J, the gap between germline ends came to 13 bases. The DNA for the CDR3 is TGTGCCACCCAGGCGGTAGGCTACGAGCAGTACGTC. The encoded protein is CATQAVGYEQYV.

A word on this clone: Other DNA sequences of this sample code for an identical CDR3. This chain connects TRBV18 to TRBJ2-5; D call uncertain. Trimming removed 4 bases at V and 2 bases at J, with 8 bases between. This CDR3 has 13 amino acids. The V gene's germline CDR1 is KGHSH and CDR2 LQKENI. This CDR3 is CASSLGLQETQYF. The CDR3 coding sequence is TGTGCCAGCTCACTGGGTCTACAAGAGACCCAGTACTTC. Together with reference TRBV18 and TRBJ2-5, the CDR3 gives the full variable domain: NAGVMQNPRHLVRRRGQEARLRCSPMKGHSHVYWYRQLPEEGLKFMVYLQKENIIDESGMPKERFSAEFPKEGPSILRIQQVVRGDSAAYFCASSLGLQETQYFGPGTRLLVL.

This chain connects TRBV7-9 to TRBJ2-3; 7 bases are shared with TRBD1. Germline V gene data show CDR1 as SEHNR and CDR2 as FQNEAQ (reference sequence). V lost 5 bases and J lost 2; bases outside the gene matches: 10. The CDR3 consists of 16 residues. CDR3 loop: CASSRSGTVVTDTQYF. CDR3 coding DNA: TGTGCCAGCAGCCGATCTGGGACAGTAGTCACAGATACGCAGTATTTT. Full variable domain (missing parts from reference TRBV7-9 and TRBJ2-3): DTGVSQNPRHKITKRGQNVTFRCDPISEHNRLYWYRQTLGQGPEFLTYFQNEAQLEKSRLLSDRFSAERPKGSFSTLEIQRTEQGDSAMYLCASSRSGTVVTDTQYFGPGTRLTVL.

CDR3 protein: CASSFGTGSNYEQYV. The CDR3 DNA is TGTGCCAGCAGCTTCGGGACAGGGTCGAACTACGAGCAGTACGTC. The chain has TRBV5-5 and TRBJ2-7; 9 nucleotides match TRBD1. Unmatched junction bases numbered 6, after V lost 2 bases and J lost 3 bases. CDR1 is SGHKS and CDR2 is YYEKEE in the germline V gene (reference sequence). CDR3 size: 15 residues.

CDR3: CASSRSASSGNTIYF. CDR3 sequence (DNA): TGTGCCAGCAGCAGATCGGCCTCCTCTGGAAACACCATATATTTT. The rearrangement joins TRBV7-3 to TRBJ1-3; D unresolved. V lost 5 bases to trimming and J lost 0 bases, with 11 bases between them. The CDR3 runs to 15 residues. Germline V gives CDR1 SGHTA, CDR2 FQGTGA. The entire variable domain, with the rest obtained from reference TRBV7-3 and TRBJ1-3, is as follows: GAGVSQTPSNKVTEKGKYVELRCDPISGHTALYWYRQSLGQGPEFLIYFQGTGAADDSGLPNDRFFAVRPEGSVSTLKIQRTERGDSAVYLCASSRSASSGNTIYFGEGSWLTVV.

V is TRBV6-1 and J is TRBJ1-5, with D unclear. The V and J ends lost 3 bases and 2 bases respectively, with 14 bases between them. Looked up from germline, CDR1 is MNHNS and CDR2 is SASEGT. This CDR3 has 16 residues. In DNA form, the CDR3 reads TGTGCCAGCAGTGAGTTAAGGAGGGCGGGCAATCAGCCCCAGCATTTT. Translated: CASSELRRAGNQPQHF.

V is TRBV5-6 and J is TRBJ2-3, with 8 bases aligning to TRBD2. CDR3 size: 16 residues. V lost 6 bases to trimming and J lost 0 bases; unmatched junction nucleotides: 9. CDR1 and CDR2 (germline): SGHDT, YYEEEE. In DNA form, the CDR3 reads TGTGCCAGCAAAGAAACGGGGGGGCGAAGCACAGATACGCAGTATTTT. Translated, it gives CASKETGGRSTDTQYF.

The CDR3 DNA sequence: TGTGCCAGCAGCGGTCAGGGTTACAATGAGCAGTTCTTC. Protein: CASSGQGYNEQFF. The chain employs TRBV7-2 and TRBJ2-1, with D perhaps matching TRBD1 (5 bases). V was cut by 5 bases and J by 4 bases, with 9 bases left in between. The CDR3 contains 13 residues. Per the germline V gene, CDR1 is SGHTA and CDR2 is FQGNSA.

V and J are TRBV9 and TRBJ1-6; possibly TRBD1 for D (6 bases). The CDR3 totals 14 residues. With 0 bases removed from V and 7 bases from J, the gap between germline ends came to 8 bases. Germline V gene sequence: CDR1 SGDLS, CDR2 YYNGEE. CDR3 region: CASSVEDRNSPLHF. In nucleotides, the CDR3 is TGTGCCAGCAGCGTAGAGGACAGAAATTCACCCCTCCACTTT.

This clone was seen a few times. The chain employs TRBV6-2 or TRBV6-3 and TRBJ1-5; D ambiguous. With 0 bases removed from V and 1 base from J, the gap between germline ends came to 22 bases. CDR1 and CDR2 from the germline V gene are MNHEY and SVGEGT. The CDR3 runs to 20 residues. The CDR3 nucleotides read TGTGCCAGCAGTTACTCGTCCTGGAGGGAAGGTTGGTTGAGCAATCAGCCCCAGCATTTT. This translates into CASSYSSWREGWLSNQPQHF.

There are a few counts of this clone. This CDR3 is CASSLPGQGGKVYV. The CDR3 bases are TGTGCCAGCAGTCTACCGGGACAGGGTGGTAAAGTATACGTC. V is TRBV7-9 and J is TRBJ2-7; 9 positions agree with TRBD1. The V gene's germline CDR1 is SEHNR and CDR2 FQNEAQ (reference sequence). The trim removed 6 bases at V and 13 bases at J, leaving 16 bases unmatched. CDR3 length: 14 residues.

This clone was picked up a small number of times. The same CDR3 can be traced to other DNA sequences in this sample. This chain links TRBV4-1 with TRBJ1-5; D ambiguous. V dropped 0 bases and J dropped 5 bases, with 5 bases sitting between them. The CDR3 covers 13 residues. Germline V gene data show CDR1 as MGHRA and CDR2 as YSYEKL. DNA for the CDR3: TGCGCCAGCAGCCAAGAACGGGATCAGCCCCAGCATTTT. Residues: CASSQERDQPQHF.

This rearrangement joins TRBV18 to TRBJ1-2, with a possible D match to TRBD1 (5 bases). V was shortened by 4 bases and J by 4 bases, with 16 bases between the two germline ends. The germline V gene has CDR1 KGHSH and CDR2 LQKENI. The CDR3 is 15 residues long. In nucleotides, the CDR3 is TGTGCCAGCTCACACGGAGGGGAGCGGGGCTATGGCTACACCTTC. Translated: CASSHGGERGYGYTF. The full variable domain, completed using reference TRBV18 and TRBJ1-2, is NAGVMQNPRHLVRRRGQEARLRCSPMKGHSHVYWYRQLPEEGLKFMVYLQKENIIDESGMPKERFSAEFPKEGPSILRIQQVVRGDSAAYFCASSHGGERGYGYTFGSGTRLTVV.

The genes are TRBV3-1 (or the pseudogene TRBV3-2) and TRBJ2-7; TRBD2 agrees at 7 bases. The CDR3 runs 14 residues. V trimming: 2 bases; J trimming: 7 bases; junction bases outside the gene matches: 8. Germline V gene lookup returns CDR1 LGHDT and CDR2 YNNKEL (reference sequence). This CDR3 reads CASSQPTSLGEQYV. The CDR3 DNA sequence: TGTGCCAGCAGCCAACCGACTAGCTTGGGGGAGCAGTACGTC.

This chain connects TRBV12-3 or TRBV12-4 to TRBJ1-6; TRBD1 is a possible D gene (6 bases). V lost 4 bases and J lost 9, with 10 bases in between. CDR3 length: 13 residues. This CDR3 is CASSSGRGSPLHF. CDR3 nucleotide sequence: TGTGCCAGCAGTTCGGGCAGGGGTTCACCCCTCCACTTT.

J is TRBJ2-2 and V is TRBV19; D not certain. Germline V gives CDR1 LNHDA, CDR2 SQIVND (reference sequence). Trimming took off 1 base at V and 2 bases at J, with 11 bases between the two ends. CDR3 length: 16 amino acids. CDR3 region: CASSIVTAHNTGELFF. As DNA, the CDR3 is TGTGCCAGTAGTATAGTAACAGCGCATAACACCGGGGAGCTGTTTTTT.

CDR3 sequence: CASSQRRVGPGELFF. The CDR3 DNA reads as TGTGCCAGCTCACAAAGACGGGTTGGCCCCGGGGAGCTGTTTTTT. The genes are TRBV18 and TRBJ2-2; D is undetermined. Germline V gives CDR1 KGHSH, CDR2 LQKENI. V was trimmed by 4 bases and J by 6 bases, leaving 15 bases between them. The CDR3 length is 15 residues. Supplemented by reference TRBV18 and TRBJ2-2, the full variable domain reads NAGVMQNPRHLVRRRGQEARLRCSPMKGHSHVYWYRQLPEEGLKFMVYLQKENIIDESGMPKERFSAEFPKEGPSILRIQQVVRGDSAAYFCASSQRRVGPGELFFGEGSRLTVL.

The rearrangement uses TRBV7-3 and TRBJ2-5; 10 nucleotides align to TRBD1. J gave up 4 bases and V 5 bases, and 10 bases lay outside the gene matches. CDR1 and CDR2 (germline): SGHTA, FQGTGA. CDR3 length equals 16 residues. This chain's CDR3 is CASSLRGGTGVETQYF. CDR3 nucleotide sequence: TGTGCCAGCAGCCTCCGAGGGGGGACAGGGGTAGAGACCCAGTACTTC.

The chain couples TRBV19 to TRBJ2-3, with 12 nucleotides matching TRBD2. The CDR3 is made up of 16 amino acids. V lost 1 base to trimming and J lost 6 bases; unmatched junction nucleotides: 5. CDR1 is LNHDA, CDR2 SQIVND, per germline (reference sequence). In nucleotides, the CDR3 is TGTGCCAGTAGTATAGGACTAGCGGGGGCGAGGGATACGCAGTATTTT. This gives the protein CASSIGLAGARDTQYF.

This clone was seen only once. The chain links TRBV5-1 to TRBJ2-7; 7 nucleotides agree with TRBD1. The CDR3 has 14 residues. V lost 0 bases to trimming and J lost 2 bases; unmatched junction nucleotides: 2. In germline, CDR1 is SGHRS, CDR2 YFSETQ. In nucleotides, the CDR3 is TGCGCCAGCAGCTTGGTGGGACAGCCCTACGAGCAGTACGTC. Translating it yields CASSLVGQPYEQYV.

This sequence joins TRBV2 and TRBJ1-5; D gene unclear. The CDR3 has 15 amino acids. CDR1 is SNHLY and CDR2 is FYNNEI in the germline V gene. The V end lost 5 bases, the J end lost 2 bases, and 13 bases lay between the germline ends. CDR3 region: CASSPQSTGNQPQHF. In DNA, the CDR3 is TGTGCCAGCAGTCCTCAGTCCACGGGCAATCAGCCCCAGCATTTT. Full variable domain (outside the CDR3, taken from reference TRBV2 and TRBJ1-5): EPEVTQTPSHQVTQMGQEVILRCVPISNHLYFYWYRQILGQKVEFLVSFYNNEISEKSEIFDDQFSVERPDGSNFTLKIRSTKLEDSAMYFCASSPQSTGNQPQHFGDGTRLSIL.

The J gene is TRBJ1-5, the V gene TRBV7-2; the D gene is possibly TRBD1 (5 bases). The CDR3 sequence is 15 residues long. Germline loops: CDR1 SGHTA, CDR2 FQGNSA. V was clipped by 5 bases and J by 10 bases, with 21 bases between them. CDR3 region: CASSPNSGAQGPQHF. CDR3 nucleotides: TGTGCCAGCAGCCCCAATAGTGGGGCCCAAGGTCCCCAGCATTTT.

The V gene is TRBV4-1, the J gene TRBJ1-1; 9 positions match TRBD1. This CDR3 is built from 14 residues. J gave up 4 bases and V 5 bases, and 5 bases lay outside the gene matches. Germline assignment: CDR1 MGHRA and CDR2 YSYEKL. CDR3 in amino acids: CASSTRQGGTEAFF. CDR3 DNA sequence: TGCGCCAGCAGCACCCGACAGGGGGGCACTGAAGCTTTCTTT.